Presented here are 19 T cell receptor beta chains from one specimen sequenced in a study of T-cell memory formation after mild COVID-19. TCRdb recomputed calls from the 5' RACE reads with MiXCR, one row per CDR3 protein. The data hold about 27,000 distinct CDR3 sequences, with approximately 16% observed a single time. Sequenced: PBMCs or a T cell subset sorted from them (not recorded which). The receptor source for this set is an adult who had mild COVID-19 (a few samples of this study predate the infection). Cell type and time point are not known.

This clonotype was found many times. The chain carries TRBV24-1 and TRBJ2-2; D call uncertain. From germline, CDR1 is KGHDR and CDR2 SFDVKD. This CDR3 spans 12 amino acids. V lost 8 bases, J lost 1 base, and 4 bases lay in between. As DNA, the CDR3 is TGTGCCACCAACGGGAACACCGGGGAGCTGTTTTTT. Its translation: CATNGNTGELFF.

This clonotype was seen ten or more times. Sequence at one end of the junction differs from germline and may be a read error. The chain joins TRBV4-1 to TRBJ2-4; D remains unclear. Germline-derived CDR1 and CDR2 are MGHRA and YSYEKL. The CDR3 length is 14 residues. The CDR3, as DNA: TGCGCCAGCAGCAAAGACCAGTCCAAAAACATTCAGTACTTC. This sequence encodes CASSKDQSKNIQYF.

V is TRBV5-1 and J is TRBJ1-1; D unresolved. From germline, CDR1 is SGHRS and CDR2 YFSETQ. Trimming left V 4 bases short and J 7 bases short, with 17 bases between. The length of the CDR3 is 14 residues. The CDR3 is CASSAGFSTLEAFF. CDR3 DNA: TGCGCCAGCAGCGCGGGTTTCAGTACCCTTGAAGCTTTCTTT. Looking up the rest from reference TRBV5-1 and TRBJ1-1 gives the full variable domain: KAGVTQTPRYLIKTRGQQVTLSCSPISGHRSVSWYQQTPGQGLQFLFEYFSETQRNKGNFPGRFSGRQFSNSRSEMNVSTLELGDSALYLCASSAGFSTLEAFFGQGTRLTVV.

This clonotype was picked up many times. This chain joins TRBV24-1 and TRBJ2-7; 8 bases fit TRBD1. V dropped 4 bases and J dropped 2; count of bases not matched to a gene: 9. CDR3 length equals 16 residues. Germline values: CDR1 KGHDR, CDR2 SFDVKD. The CDR3 reads CATSDNAGTGTYEQYF. The CDR3 DNA sequence: TGTGCCACCAGTGACAACGCCGGGACAGGAACCTACGAGCAGTACTTC.

This clonotype was counted ten times or more. The chain combines TRBV7-6 with TRBJ2-3; 11 nucleotides line up with TRBD2. Germline V gene sequence: CDR1 SGHVS, CDR2 FNYEAQ. This CDR3 has 17 amino acids. V shed 1 base, J shed 4 bases, and the junction held 7 bases outside the gene matches. This CDR3 is CASSLGRLAGGSDTQYF. DNA for the CDR3: TGTGCCAGCAGCTTAGGTCGCCTAGCGGGGGGATCAGATACGCAGTATTTT.

There are many counts of this clonotype. The chain carries TRBV30 and TRBJ1-2; perhaps TRBD1 as D (5 bases). Trimming pared 2 bases from V and 4 bases from J, leaving 11 bases between. The germline V gene has CDR1 GTSNPN and CDR2 SVGIG (reference sequence). The CDR3 is 13 amino acids. CDR3 bases: TGTGCCTGGAGTATTGACAGATCCTATGGCTACACCTTC. Protein sequence: CAWSIDRSYGYTF.

This clonotype was seen many times. The chain employs TRBV5-1 and TRBJ2-5, with D uncertain. Germline lookup yields CDR1 SGHRS and CDR2 YFSETQ. The CDR3 is 14 residues long. The V gene lost 4 bases and the J gene lost 0 bases, with 10 bases spanning the gap. CDR3 DNA sequence: TGCGCCAGCAGCCAGGACGGCTACCAAGAGACCCAGTACTTC. This encodes CASSQDGYQETQYF.

The gene calls are TRBV9 and TRBJ2-1; a possible D gene is TRBD1 (6 bases). The CDR3 length is 14 residues. V lost 2 bases and J lost 0, with 6 bases in between. Germline CDR1 reads SGDLS; CDR2 reads YYNGEE. CDR3 sequence: CASSVDSSYNEQFF. Here the CDR3 DNA reads TGTGCCAGCAGCGTGGACAGCTCCTACAATGAGCAGTTCTTC.

CDR3 region: CASSAPPASGYQETQYF. For the CDR3, the DNA is TGTGCCAGCAGCGCCCCCCCGGCTAGCGGGTACCAAGAGACCCAGTACTTC. The J gene is TRBJ2-5, the V gene TRBV7-9; TRBD2 matches 8 bases. CDR1 and CDR2 (germline): SEHNR, FQNEAQ (reference sequence). J lost 0 bases, V lost 5 bases, and 11 bases had no gene match. CDR3 size: 17 residues.

The rearrangement uses TRBV24-1 and TRBJ1-2; 7 bases align to TRBD1. This CDR3 is 14 amino acids long. Trimming cost V 4 bases and J 8 bases; bases outside gene matches: 9. The germline gives CDR1 KGHDR, CDR2 SFDVKD. The CDR3 DNA reads as TGTGCCACCAGTGACTCAGGACAGGAGTACGGCTACACCTTC. Its translation is CATSDSGQEYGYTF.

This clonotype was observed at least ten times. The gene calls are TRBV7-3 and TRBJ1-1; D not resolved. V was cut by 3 bases and J by 5 bases, with 10 bases left in between. CDR1 is SGHTA, CDR2 FQGTGA, per germline. The CDR3 totals 13 residues. The CDR3 spells CASSLRGVTEAFF. The CDR3 bases are TGTGCCAGCAGCTTGCGGGGAGTTACTGAAGCTTTCTTT.

This clonotype was detected many times. The chain is built from TRBV12-3 or TRBV12-4 and TRBJ1-1; TRBD1 aligns across 7 bases. Trimming cost V 6 bases and J 10 bases; bases outside gene matches: 11. The CDR3 sequence is 13 residues long. The CDR3 protein is CASSLKATGTAFF. In nucleotides, the CDR3 is TGTGCCAGCAGCTTGAAAGCGACAGGGACAGCTTTCTTT.

This clonotype was observed a few times. V is TRBV3-1 and J is TRBJ1-1; no firm D call. Trimming stripped 4 bases from V and 1 base from J, with 7 bases between. CDR1 is LGHDT and CDR2 is YNNKEL in the germline V gene (reference sequence). The CDR3 sequence is 13 residues long. The CDR3, as DNA: TGTGCCAGCAGCCGGGCCGAGAACACTGAAGCTTTCTTT. As protein: CASSRAENTEAFF.

This clonotype rates as medium-sized (0.01 to 0.1%). The chain carries TRBV29-1 and TRBJ2-7; 7 bases line up with TRBD2. This CDR3 has 12 amino acids. In germline, CDR1 is SQVTM, CDR2 ANQGSEA. J lost 3 bases, V lost 6 bases, and 5 bases had no gene match. CDR3 DNA: TGCAGCGTAGAACTAGCGCGCTACGAGCAGTACTTC. Its translation is CSVELARYEQYF.

J is TRBJ2-3 and V is TRBV12-3 or TRBV12-4; 7 nucleotides agree with TRBD1. Trimming cost V 5 bases and J 1 base; bases outside gene matches: 6. The CDR3 extends over 15 amino acids. CDR3 in DNA: TGTGCCAGCAGTCCCCAGGGGGTGGGCACAGATACGCAGTATTTT. It translates to CASSPQGVGTDTQYF.

In its sample, this clonotype was seen many times. The chain joins TRBV6-2 or TRBV6-3 to TRBJ1-2, with 7 bases matching TRBD1. This CDR3 spans 15 amino acids. The J segment lost 4 bases and the V segment lost 5 bases, leaving 10 bases of the junction unmatched. Germline lookup yields CDR1 MNHEY and CDR2 SVGEGT. The CDR3: CASSQPGTASYGYTF. CDR3 DNA: TGTGCCAGCAGTCAACCGGGGACAGCTAGCTATGGCTACACCTTC.

This clonotype was detected ten times or more. CDR3 DNA sequence: TGTGCCAGCAGCCTCACCGGGACTAGCGGGTCTACGCAGTATTTT. Its protein product is CASSLTGTSGSTQYF. The chain has TRBV7-2 and TRBJ2-3, with 12 bases lining up with TRBD2. V trimming: 5 bases; J trimming: 8 bases; junction bases outside the gene matches: 8. The V gene's germline CDR1 is SGHTA and CDR2 FQGNSA. The CDR3 contains 15 residues. Filled out from reference TRBV7-2 and TRBJ2-3, the complete variable domain reads GAGVSQSPSNKVTEKGKDVELRCDPISGHTALYWYRQSLGQGLEFLIYFQGNSAPDKSGLPSDRFSAERTGGSVSTLTIQRTQQEDSAVYLCASSLTGTSGSTQYFGPGTRLTVL.

The sample holds many counts of this clonotype. This sequence joins TRBV5-1 and TRBJ1-1, with a weak D call TRBD1 (6 bases). CDR1 is SGHRS and CDR2 is YFSETQ in the germline V gene. The germline V and J ends were trimmed by 7 bases and 1 base, with 20 bases remaining between them. The CDR3 has 16 residues. In DNA, the CDR3 is TGCGCCAGCGGGGGCTTGGCTCGGGGGCAGAACACTGAAGCTTTCTTT. Translated, it gives CASGGLARGQNTEAFF.

CDR3: CASSWDGQWNLWDTEAFF. The DNA of the CDR3 is TGTGCCAGCAGCTGGGACGGACAGTGGAATCTATGGGACACTGAAGCTTTCTTT. The chain joins TRBV6-5 to TRBJ1-1; D possibly corresponds to TRBD1 (6 bases). The V gene's germline CDR1 is MNHEY and CDR2 SVGAGI. With 6 bases removed from V and 3 bases from J, the gap between germline ends came to 26 bases. The CDR3 contains 18 residues.